The source of this T cell receptor (beta chain) is a study of blood T cell repertoires in COVID-19. Germline loops: CDR1 MNHEY, CDR2 SVGAGI. The V gene end was trimmed by 8 bases and the J gene end by 2 bases; junction bases not matched to a gene: 9. The CDR3 is made up of 14 amino acids. The repertoire was sequenced with immunoSEQ multiplex PCR; TCRdb's copy has only in-frame clones and lacks some. Of about 170,000 clones detected, almost 85% appear once; the ten largest clones hold 2.5% to 3%. Source material: peripheral blood. The TCR was taken from a woman aged 80 or over with COVID-19, enrolled during active disease. The chain has TRBV6-5 and TRBJ2-7, with TRBD1 matching 7 bases. CDR3 in DNA: TGTGCCAGCCAACAGGGGATAAGGGCCTACGAGCAGTACTTC. Protein product: CASQQGIRAYEQYF.